This T cell receptor (beta chain) was identified during a study of beta chain features in type 1 diabetes. CDR1 SNHLY and CDR2 FYNNEI come from the germline V gene. The length of the CDR3 is 14 residues. V shed 11 bases and J 2 bases; nucleotides not matched to a gene: 9. All of the isolated RNA was reverse transcribed, so expressed TCRB transcripts were sequenced. An average of about 3.4 million reads was obtained for naive, central memory and regulatory T cell samples. Clones were sequenced by immunoSEQ multiplex PCR, and TCRdb holds only the in-frame ones, with some missing. The repertoire holds about 150,000 clones, with 9% to 10% as singletons.

The specimen was central memory CD4+ T cells from blood. This clonotype was obtained from a woman between 18 and 30 years old in good health. This sequence joins TRBV2 and TRBJ2-3; 8 positions match TRBD2. The CDR3 loop is CAQRRTSNTDTQYF. The CDR3 bases are TGTGCCCAAAGGAGGACTAGCAACACAGATACGCAGTATTTT.